The text below deals with one T cell receptor (beta chain). This record belongs to a study of technical replicates of blood from four donors. Trimming at V came to 4 bases and at J to 4 bases, leaving 7 bases not matched to a gene. The germline CDR1 and CDR2 sequences are LNHDA and SQIVND (reference sequence). The CDR3 has 15 residues. Sequenced by immunoSEQ multiplex PCR; TCRdb stores in-frame clones only, minus some. The table has 65,000 to 75,000 clones, approximately 83% seen once. The receptor's source is a human donor in good health. Some clones in this sample may be carry-over from other donors' samples. Sequenced input: PBMCs. The chain carries TRBV19 and TRBJ2-1, with TRBD1 identical over 7 bases. Here the CDR3 DNA reads TGTGCCAGTAGTACGACAGGGTTGCCTTACAATGAGCAGTTCTTC. Translation: CASSTTGLPYNEQFF.